Sequencing of this TCR beta chain was carried out in a study of lymphopenia after photon versus proton radiotherapy (dated by TCRdb to the late 2010s). About the study as a whole: The study compared the immunological effects of photon versus proton radiation therapy in patients with gastrointestinal tumors who developed high-grade lymphopenia. The cohort included 20 to 25 patients with gastrointestinal tumors who developed lymphopenia after receiving either photon or proton therapy. The goal of the study was to characterize the differences between the two radiation modalities in how they affect the immune system.

Points the paper makes about the study in general: Relative stability during treatment was observed in proton-treated patients, whereas loss of naive T cells and TCR diversity and gain of effector/memory populations were observed in photon-treated patients. The survival association was examined only in patients who died, and the authors described better survival with proton therapy as a possibility, not as a demonstrated result. Once the lymphocyte count had reached its nadir, the repertoires of photon-treated patients showed oligoclonal expansion, particularly of CD8+ Temra cells, and this expansion drove the decline in diversity. Across the cohort, an inverse correlation was found between a larger post-nadir drop in TCR diversity and overall survival time among patients who died.

The germline V gene yields MRHNA for CDR1 and SNTAGT for CDR2. The CDR3 starts with the cysteine, ends with the phenylalanine, and has 22 residues. Only CDR3 DNA remains: 66 bases, in frame from the first base. Unmatched junction bases come to 25, with V trimmed by 1 base and J by 8 bases. Library creation used the immunoSEQ multiplex PCR assay. T cell repertoires were profiled with deep sequencing of rearranged TCR beta loci together with multiparametric flow cytometry. Imported from immuneACCESS, the table was reduced by TCRdb to in-frame sequences with V and J called. These copies leave out some clones; in studies compared against another copy, an unresolved V gene accounts for under half, and the cause of the remainder is not known. Recorded for this sample are about 65,000 clones; over 80% of them occurred a single time. The ten largest clones capture about 10% of the sample. Comments on this clone: There is no known antigen for this receptor. No much larger clone exists at a distance of one base, and base qualities are not known.

This sequence uses TRBV6-4 and TRBJ2-3, with TRBD2 matching 12 junction bases. This clonotype originated in a man older than 75 with esophageal cancer. The sample was peripheral blood, taken from a patient treated with proton-based radiotherapy. The DNA sequence follows: TGTGCCAGCAGTGACTTCCCTTATCCCAGGGGACCGACTAGCGGGAGCGCCGTTACGCAGTATTTT. This gives the protein CASSDFPYPRGPTSGSAVTQYF.